A few counts support the clone carrying this T cell receptor (beta chain). Its antigen is undetermined. The sample comes from a study of regulatory T cells in long-lasting Graves disease. Time point: newly diagnosed GD, antithyroid drugs for less than 3 months. There was RNA extracted from PBMCs, and the TCR library was made from it. Clinicians diagnosed Graves' disease using American Thyroid Association guidelines. Germline CDR1 and CDR2: SGHRS and YFSETQ. This CDR3 spans 13 amino acids. The J segment lost 6 bases and the V segment lost 7 bases, leaving 5 bases of the junction unmatched. Findings of the study overall: In persistent patients, shared public clonotypes (2,741) outnumbered those in new patients (approximately 880). TRBV28, TRBJ1-2 and TRBJ2-5 were favored in persistent disease.

Both iRepertoire HTBI primers and Arm-PCR of CDR3 regions were used to build the TCR beta libraries. MiXCR, run by TCRdb on the multiplex PCR reads, gives a single entry per CDR3 protein. This sample yields approximately 440,000 distinct CDR3 sequences, of which under 20% are seen a single time; 12% belongs to the top ten. These same data were also listed under a study on T cells in Graves' hyperthyroidism and ophthalmopathy. That work adds: Diagnoses were established using clinical symptoms, serum thyroxine and TRAb, thyroid ultrasound and orbital computed tomography.

The sequence came from a man aged 35-49 years with Graves disease. Source: peripheral blood mononuclear cells (PBMCs), taken at new diagnosis, from a patient treated with antithyroid drugs. V gene TRBV5-1 combines with J gene TRBJ2-1, with 9 bases fitting TRBD2. CDR3 sequence (DNA): TGCGCCAGCGCGGGACTAGCAATCAATGAGCAGTTCTTC. This gives the protein CASAGLAINEQFF. The full variable domain, in which reference TRBV5-1 and TRBJ2-1 provide the parts outside the CDR3, is KAGVTQTPRYLIKTRGQQVTLSCSPISGHRSVSWYQQTPGQGLQFLFEYFSETQRNKGNFPGRFSGRQFSNSRSEMNVSTLELGDSALYLCASAGLAINEQFFGPGTRLTVL.